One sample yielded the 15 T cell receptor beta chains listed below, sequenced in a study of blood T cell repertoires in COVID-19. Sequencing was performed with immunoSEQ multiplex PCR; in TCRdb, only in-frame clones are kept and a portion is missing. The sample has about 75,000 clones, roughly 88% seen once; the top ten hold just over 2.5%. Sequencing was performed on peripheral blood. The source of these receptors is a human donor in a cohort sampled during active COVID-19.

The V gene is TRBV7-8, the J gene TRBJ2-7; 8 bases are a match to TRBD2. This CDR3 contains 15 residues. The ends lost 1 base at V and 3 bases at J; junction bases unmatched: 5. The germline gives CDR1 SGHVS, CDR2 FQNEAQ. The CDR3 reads CASSLDAGGLYEQYF. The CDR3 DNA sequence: TGTGCCAGCAGCTTAGACGCGGGGGGCCTCTACGAGCAGTACTTC.

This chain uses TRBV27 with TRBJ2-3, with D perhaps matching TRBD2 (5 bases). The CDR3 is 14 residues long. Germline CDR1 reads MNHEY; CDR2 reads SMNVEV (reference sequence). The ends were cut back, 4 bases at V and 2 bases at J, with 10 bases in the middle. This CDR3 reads CASSSWTHTDTQYF. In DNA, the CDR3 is TGTGCCAGCAGTTCCTGGACTCACACAGATACGCAGTATTTT.

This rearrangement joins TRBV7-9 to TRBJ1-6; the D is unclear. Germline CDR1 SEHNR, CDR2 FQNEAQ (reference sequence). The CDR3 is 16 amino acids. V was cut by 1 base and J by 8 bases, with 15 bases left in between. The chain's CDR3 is CASSLGGFKKDSPLHF. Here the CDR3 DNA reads TGTGCCAGCAGCTTAGGAGGATTTAAGAAGGATTCACCCCTCCACTTT. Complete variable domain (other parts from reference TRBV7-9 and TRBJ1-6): DTGVSQNPRHKITKRGQNVTFRCDPISEHNRLYWYRQTLGQGPEFLTYFQNEAQLEKSRLLSDRFSAERPKGSFSTLEIQRTEQGDSAMYLCASSLGGFKKDSPLHFGNGTRLTVT.

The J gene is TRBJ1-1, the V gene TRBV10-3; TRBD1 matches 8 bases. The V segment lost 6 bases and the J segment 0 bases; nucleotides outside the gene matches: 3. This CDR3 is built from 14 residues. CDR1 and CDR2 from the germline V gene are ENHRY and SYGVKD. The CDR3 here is CAISGQGLNTEAFF. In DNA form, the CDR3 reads TGTGCCATCAGCGGACAGGGATTGAACACTGAAGCTTTCTTT.

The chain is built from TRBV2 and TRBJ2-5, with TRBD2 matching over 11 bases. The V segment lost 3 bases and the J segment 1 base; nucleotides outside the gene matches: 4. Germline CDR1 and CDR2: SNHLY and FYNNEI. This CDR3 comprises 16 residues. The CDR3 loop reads CASSETSGTFQETQYF. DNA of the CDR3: TGTGCCAGCAGTGAGACTAGCGGGACATTCCAAGAGACCCAGTACTTC.

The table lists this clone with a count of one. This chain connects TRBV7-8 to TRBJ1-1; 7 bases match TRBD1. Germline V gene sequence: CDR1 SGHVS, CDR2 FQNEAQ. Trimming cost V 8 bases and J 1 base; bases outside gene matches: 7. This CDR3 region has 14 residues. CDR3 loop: CASQTGQKNTEAFF. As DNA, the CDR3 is TGTGCCAGCCAAACGGGACAGAAGAACACTGAAGCTTTCTTT.

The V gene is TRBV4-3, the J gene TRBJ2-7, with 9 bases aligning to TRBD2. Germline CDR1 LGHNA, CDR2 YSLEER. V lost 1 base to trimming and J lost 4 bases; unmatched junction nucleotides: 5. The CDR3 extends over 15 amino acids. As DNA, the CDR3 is TGCGCCAGCAGCCAAGGGTACGCGGGAGGGTACGAGCAGTACTTC. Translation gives CASSQGYAGGYEQYF.

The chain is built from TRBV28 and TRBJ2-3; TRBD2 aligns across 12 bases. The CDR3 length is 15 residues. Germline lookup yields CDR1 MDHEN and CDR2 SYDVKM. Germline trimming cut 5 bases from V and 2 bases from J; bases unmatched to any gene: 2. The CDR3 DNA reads TGTGCCAGCAGTCGGACTAGCGGGATCACAGATACGCAGTATTTT. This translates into CASSRTSGITDTQYF.

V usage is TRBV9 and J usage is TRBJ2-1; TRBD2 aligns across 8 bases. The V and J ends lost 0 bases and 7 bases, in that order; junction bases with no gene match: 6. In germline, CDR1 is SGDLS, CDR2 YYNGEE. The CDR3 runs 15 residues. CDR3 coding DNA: TGTGCCAGCAGCGTAGAATGGGTAGCGGGAAATGAGCAGTTCTTC. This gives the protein CASSVEWVAGNEQFF.

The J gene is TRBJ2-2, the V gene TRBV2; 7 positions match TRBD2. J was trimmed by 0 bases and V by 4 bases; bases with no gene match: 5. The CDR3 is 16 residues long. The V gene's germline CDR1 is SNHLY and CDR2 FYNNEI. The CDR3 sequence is CASSAQRGSNTGELFF. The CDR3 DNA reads TGTGCCAGCAGTGCCCAGCGGGGATCGAACACCGGGGAGCTGTTTTTT.

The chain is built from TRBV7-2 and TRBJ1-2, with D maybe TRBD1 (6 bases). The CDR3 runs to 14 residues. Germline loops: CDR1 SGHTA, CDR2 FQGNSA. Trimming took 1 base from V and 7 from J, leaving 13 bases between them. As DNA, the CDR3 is TGTGCCAGCAGCTTAGTAGGGGGTTCCGGTGGCTACACCTTC. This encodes CASSLVGGSGGYTF.

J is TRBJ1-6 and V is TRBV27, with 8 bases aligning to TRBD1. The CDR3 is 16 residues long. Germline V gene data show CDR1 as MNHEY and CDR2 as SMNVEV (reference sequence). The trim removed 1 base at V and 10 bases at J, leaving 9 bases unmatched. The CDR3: CASSLFFGTGGSPLHF. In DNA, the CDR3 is TGTGCCAGCAGTTTATTTTTTGGGACAGGCGGCTCACCCCTCCACTTT.

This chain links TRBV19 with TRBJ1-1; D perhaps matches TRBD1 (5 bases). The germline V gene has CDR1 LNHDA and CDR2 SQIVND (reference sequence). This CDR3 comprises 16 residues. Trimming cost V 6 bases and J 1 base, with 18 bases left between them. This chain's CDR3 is CASSLAGGVRNTEAFF. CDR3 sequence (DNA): TGTGCCAGTAGCCTGGCGGGAGGGGTAAGGAACACTGAAGCTTTCTTT.

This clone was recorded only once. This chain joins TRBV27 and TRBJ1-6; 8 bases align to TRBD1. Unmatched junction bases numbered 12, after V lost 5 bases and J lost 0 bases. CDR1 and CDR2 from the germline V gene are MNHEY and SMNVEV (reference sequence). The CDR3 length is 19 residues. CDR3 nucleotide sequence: TGTGCCAGCAGTGGGGACAGGCCGATTGCCCGCTCCTATAATTCACCCCTCCACTTT. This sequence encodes CASSGDRPIARSYNSPLHF.

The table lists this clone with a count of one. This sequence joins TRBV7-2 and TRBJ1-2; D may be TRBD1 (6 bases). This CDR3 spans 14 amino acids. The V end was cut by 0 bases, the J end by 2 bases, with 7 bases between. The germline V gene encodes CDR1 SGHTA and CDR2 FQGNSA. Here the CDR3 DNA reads TGTGCCAGCAGCTTAGCGACAGGCAACTATGGCTACACCTTC. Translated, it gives CASSLATGNYGYTF.